This T cell receptor (beta chain) stems from a study of blood T cell repertoires in COVID-19. The length of the CDR3 is 15 residues. V shed 6 bases and J 1 base; nucleotides not matched to a gene: 7. Germline values: CDR1 LGHDT, CDR2 YNNKEL (reference sequence). Data came from immunoSEQ multiplex PCR; TCRdb stores just in-frame clones and leaves some out. The sample yields 40,000 or so clones, roughly 70% seen once. The genes are TRBV3-1 (or the pseudogene TRBV3-2) and TRBJ2-3, with 7 bases aligning to TRBD2. The receptor was derived from a man between 65 and 85 years old with COVID-19, enrolled during active disease. Sequencing was done on a sample of peripheral blood. The CDR3 DNA reads as TGTGCCAGCAGTCAGAGCGGGGACCGCACAGATACGCAGTATTTT. As protein: CASSQSGDRTDTQYF.